This T cell receptor (beta chain) emerged from a study of graft-versus-host responses after intestinal transplantation. Overall study context: Uniformly, recipients were administered anti-thymocyte globulin induction with subsequent tacrolimus and steroids for approximately 3 years.

On this clone itself: Its target is not known.

Data came from immunoSEQ multiplex PCR; TCRdb stores just in-frame clones and leaves some out. The sample records under 75,000 clones, 90% being singletons. V lost 0 bases and J 1 base, leaving 8 bases between the germline ends. Germline CDR1 and CDR2: SGHDT and YYEEEE. The CDR3 is 16 amino acids. This receptor was taken from a human donor who was the organ donor for an intestinal transplant. The genes are TRBV5-6 and TRBJ1-6; tentative D call: TRBD1 (6 bases). Sample: unstimulated CD8+ T cells sorted from spleen or lymph node cells, taken before transplant. The CDR3 DNA is TGTGCCAGCAGCTTGGACAGGGTATCCTATAATTCACCCCTCCACTTT. Translating gives CASSLDRVSYNSPLHF.